Below are 31 T cell receptor beta chains sequenced from a single sample in a study of blood T cell repertoires in COVID-19. Clones were sequenced by immunoSEQ multiplex PCR, and TCRdb holds only the in-frame ones, with some missing. The repertoire consists of about 300,000 clones, with over 75% occurring once and the leading ten covering less than 10%. The sample taken for sequencing was peripheral blood. Receptors originate from a man younger than 35 with active or convalescent COVID-19.

This clone appeared a few times. The CDR3 DNA reads TGTGCCAGTATCACCAGCCCCGACAGGGGGTATGGCTACACCTTC. It specifies CASITSPDRGYGYTF. This chain connects TRBV19 to TRBJ1-2; 9 bases agree with TRBD1. CDR3 size: 15 residues. Germline assignment: CDR1 LNHDA and CDR2 SQIVND (reference sequence). Trimming cost V 7 bases and J 5 bases; bases outside gene matches: 11.

The CDR3: CASSEEGATTDTQYF. CDR3 nucleotides: TGTGCCAGCAGCGAAGAGGGGGCGACCACAGATACGCAGTATTTT. This chain links TRBV5-8 with TRBJ2-3, with TRBD1 matching 7 bases. V shed 4 bases and J 2 bases; nucleotides not matched to a gene: 7. Germline V CDR1 and CDR2: SGHTS, YDEGEE. The CDR3 has 15 amino acids.

DNA for the CDR3: TGTGCCAGCAGTTTAGGCACCTACACTGAAGCTTTCTTT. This sequence encodes CASSLGTYTEAFF. The chain combines TRBV28 with TRBJ1-1; D unresolved. Germline loops: CDR1 MDHEN, CDR2 SYDVKM. The CDR3 loop spans 13 amino acids. The ends were cut back, 2 bases at V and 3 bases at J, with 7 bases in the middle.

This chain links TRBV7-8 with TRBJ1-1; D is perhaps TRBD1 (5 bases). Per germline, CDR1 SGHVS and CDR2 FQNEAQ. The CDR3 has 15 amino acids. V was cut by 5 bases and J by 11 bases, with 24 bases left in between. This chain's CDR3 is CASSAQGGLGDWAFF. The CDR3 nucleotides read TGTGCCAGCAGCGCCCAGGGAGGCCTGGGAGATTGGGCTTTCTTT. The full variable domain, with the rest looked up from reference TRBV7-8 and TRBJ1-1, is GAGVSQSPRYKVAKRGQDVALRCDPISGHVSLFWYQQALGQGPEFLTYFQNEAQLDKSGLPSDRFFAERPEGSVSTLKIQRTQQEDSAVYLCASSAQGGLGDWAFFGQGTRLTVV.

This chain connects TRBV27 to TRBJ2-3; D possibly corresponds to TRBD1 (6 bases). The CDR3 runs 15 residues. Germline loops: CDR1 MNHEY, CDR2 SMNVEV (reference sequence). V shed 1 base and J shed 3 bases, with 11 bases lying between them. The CDR3 DNA sequence: TGTGCCAGCAGTTTATGGGGGCAGGATACAGATACGCAGTATTTT. Translating gives CASSLWGQDTDTQYF.

CDR3 sequence: CASSVEGDAEAFF. The CDR3 DNA reads as TGTGCCAGCAGCGTTGAGGGGGACGCTGAAGCTTTCTTT. The chain links TRBV9 to TRBJ1-1; D perhaps matches TRBD1 (6 bases). V lost 2 bases, J lost 6 bases, and 11 bases lay in between. This CDR3 is 13 amino acids long. Germline CDR1 SGDLS, CDR2 YYNGEE.

The rearrangement joins TRBV4-3 to TRBJ1-2, with D unresolved. This CDR3 comprises 16 residues. Trimming stripped 0 bases from V and 1 base from J, with 12 bases between. Germline-derived CDR1 and CDR2 are LGHNA and YSLEER. CDR3 sequence reads: CASSQERVPLNYGYTF. The CDR3 nucleotides are TGCGCCAGCAGCCAAGAGAGGGTTCCCCTTAACTATGGCTACACCTTC.

V gene TRBV10-1 combines with J gene TRBJ2-5; D is possibly TRBD2 (7 bases). There are 16 residues in the CDR3. CDR1 and CDR2 from the germline V gene are WNHNN and SYGVQD (reference sequence). The ends were cut back, 1 base at V and 1 base at J, with 13 bases in the middle. CDR3 region: CASSELWGGGQETQYF. In nucleotides, the CDR3 is TGCGCCAGCAGTGAGTTGTGGGGGGGCGGCCAAGAGACCCAGTACTTC.

V gene TRBV4-1 combines with J gene TRBJ1-3; D uncertain. V shed 8 bases and J shed 0 bases, with 14 bases lying between them. Germline assignment: CDR1 MGHRA and CDR2 YSYEKL. This CDR3 has 15 residues. The DNA for the CDR3 is TGCGCCAGCCAGCCTGGGCTTAGCTCTGGAAACACCATATATTTT. Translating gives CASQPGLSSGNTIYF.

V usage is TRBV7-6 and J usage is TRBJ2-7; TRBD2 agrees at 12 bases. Germline V gene lookup returns CDR1 SGHVS and CDR2 FNYEAQ. This CDR3 is 17 amino acids long. J gave up 5 bases and V 5 bases, and 13 bases lay outside the gene matches. CDR3 residues: CASSVSSGGAVGNEQYF. The DNA of the CDR3 is TGTGCCAGCAGCGTTTCTAGCGGGGGGGCCGTCGGCAACGAGCAGTACTTC.

The genes are TRBV28 and TRBJ1-2, with 7 positions matching TRBD1. Trimming took 1 base from V and 0 from J; bases not matched to a gene: 5. CDR1 and CDR2 (germline): MDHEN, SYDVKM. The CDR3 runs to 16 residues. CDR3 DNA sequence: TGTGCCAGCAGTTTATTACAGGGGTCCCCTAACTATGGCTACACCTTC. This sequence encodes CASSLLQGSPNYGYTF.

This clone was detected only once. This chain links TRBV27 with TRBJ2-3; D ambiguous. There are 15 residues in the CDR3. Germline V gene data show CDR1 as MNHEY and CDR2 as SMNVEV (reference sequence). Trimming cost V 0 bases and J 5 bases, with 12 bases left between them. The CDR3: CASSLSFHMQDTQYF. The CDR3 region has the DNA TGTGCCAGCAGTTTATCGTTCCACATGCAAGATACGCAGTATTTT.

The V call is TRBV19, the J call TRBJ1-1; no firm D call. Germline V CDR1 and CDR2: LNHDA, SQIVND (reference sequence). The CDR3 is 13 residues long. Trimming shortened V by 0 bases and J by 9 bases, and 11 bases separated the two germline ends. CDR3 in DNA: TGTGCCAGTAGTATAGACCACAGCAAAAAAGCTTTCTTT. Its protein is CASSIDHSKKAFF. Based on the CDR3 plus reference TRBV19 and TRBJ1-1, the full variable domain is DGGITQSPKYLFRKEGQNVTLSCEQNLNHDAMYWYRQDPGQGLRLIYYSQIVNDFQKGDIAEGYSVSREKKESFPLTVTSAQKNPTAFYLCASSIDHSKKAFFGQGTRLTVV.

The chain combines TRBV12-5 with TRBJ2-7; possibly TRBD1 for D (6 bases). There are 12 residues in the CDR3. Per the germline V gene, CDR1 is LGHNT and CDR2 is FRNRAP. V dropped 6 bases and J dropped 7 bases, with 13 bases sitting between them. CDR3 loop: CASGQGNTEQYF. The CDR3 DNA reads as TGTGCTAGTGGACAGGGAAATACGGAGCAGTACTTC.

V gene TRBV11-2 combines with J gene TRBJ2-1; 7 bases map to TRBD2. Germline loops: CDR1 SGHAT, CDR2 FQNNGV. CDR3 size: 15 residues. Unmatched junction bases numbered 12, after V lost 6 bases and J lost 7 bases. The CDR3 sequence: CASSRSGTTTNEQFF. The CDR3 DNA is TGTGCCAGCAGTCGATCCGGGACTACAACGAATGAGCAGTTCTTC. The full variable domain, completed using reference TRBV11-2 and TRBJ2-1, is EAGVAQSPRYKIIEKRQSVAFWCNPISGHATLYWYQQILGQGPKLLIQFQNNGVVDDSQLPKDRFSAERLKGVDSTLKIQPAKLEDSAVYLCASSRSGTTTNEQFFGPGTRLTVL.

This clone was counted once. This chain joins TRBV2 and TRBJ2-1, with TRBD2 identical over 10 bases. This CDR3 contains 12 residues. The V gene end was trimmed by 8 bases and the J gene end by 6 bases; junction bases not matched to a gene: 1. Germline CDR1 and CDR2: SNHLY and FYNNEI. CDR3 sequence: CASLAGGNEQFF. Here the CDR3 DNA reads TGTGCCAGCTTAGCGGGGGGCAATGAGCAGTTCTTC.

The genes are TRBV7-4 and TRBJ1-4; no firm D call. V was clipped by 6 bases and J by 1 base, with 15 bases between them. Germline CDR1 SGHVT, CDR2 SQSDAQ. The CDR3 runs to 16 residues. The CDR3 bases are TGTGCCAGCAGGCCACCCACCCAGGTAACTAATGAAAAACTGTTTTTT. It codes for CASRPPTQVTNEKLFF.

The chain employs TRBV18 and TRBJ2-2; 7 nucleotides match TRBD1. Germline assignment: CDR1 KGHSH and CDR2 LQKENI. This CDR3 is 14 amino acids long. After removal of 6 bases from V and 6 bases from J, the junction contained 7 bases not matched to a gene. DNA for the CDR3: TGTGCCAGCTCGCCCCAGGGGGTCTCCGGGGAGCTGTTTTTT. Translated, it gives CASSPQGVSGELFF.

CDR3 DNA sequence: TGTGCCAGCAGCTCCCGGGGGACTAGCGGGCCCTACGAGCAGTACTTC. Translation: CASSSRGTSGPYEQYF. The genes are TRBV13 and TRBJ2-7; 12 bases map to TRBD2. The V segment lost 4 bases and the J segment 2 bases; nucleotides outside the gene matches: 6. Per germline, CDR1 PRHDT and CDR2 FYEKMQ (reference sequence). The CDR3 sequence is 16 residues long.

This clone has just a few counts. CDR3 amino acids: CATRSQGTYEQYF. As DNA, the CDR3 is TGTGCCACCCGCTCCCAGGGGACCTACGAGCAGTACTTC. The J gene is TRBJ2-7, the V gene TRBV27, with D perhaps TRBD1 (6 bases). V dropped 10 bases and J dropped 2 bases, with 15 bases sitting between them. Germline V gene lookup returns CDR1 MNHEY and CDR2 SMNVEV (reference sequence). The CDR3 contains 13 residues.

This clone was counted once. Compared with germline, one end of the junction differs, possibly owing to a read error. The chain uses TRBV6-1 and TRBJ2-4, with 8 bases aligning to TRBD1. Germline V gene lookup returns CDR1 MNHNS and CDR2 SASEGT. The CDR3 has 16 amino acids. The DNA for the CDR3 is TGTGCCAGCTGTGAAGACCAGGACAGGGTAGGTAACATTCAGTACTTC. Protein: CASCEDQDRVGNIQYF.

This sequence joins TRBV19 and TRBJ2-5; perhaps TRBD2 as D (6 bases). The CDR3 consists of 15 residues. Germline loops: CDR1 LNHDA, CDR2 SQIVND (reference sequence). Trimming took off 3 bases at V and 1 base at J, with 12 bases between the two ends. CDR3 in amino acids: CASSMGGGIQETQYF. The CDR3 DNA sequence: TGTGCCAGTAGTATGGGAGGAGGGATCCAAGAGACCCAGTACTTC. The complete variable domain, with remaining parts taken from reference TRBV19 and TRBJ2-5, reads DGGITQSPKYLFRKEGQNVTLSCEQNLNHDAMYWYRQDPGQGLRLIYYSQIVNDFQKGDIAEGYSVSREKKESFPLTVTSAQKNPTAFYLCASSMGGGIQETQYFGPGTRLLVL.

The gene calls are TRBV4-3 and TRBJ1-6; TRBD1 might be the D (6 bases). Germline CDR1 is LGHNA and CDR2 is YSLEER. The CDR3 is made up of 15 amino acids. V was pared by 4 bases and J by 10 bases, with 17 bases between. The CDR3 loop is CASSLQGQGLSPLHF. CDR3 bases: TGCGCCAGCAGCCTCCAGGGGCAGGGATTATCACCCCTCCACTTT.

The chain is built from TRBV5-5 and TRBJ2-7; D ambiguous. CDR3 length: 14 residues. Per germline, CDR1 SGHKS and CDR2 YYEKEE (reference sequence). V was pared by 1 base and J by 5 bases, with 13 bases between. In nucleotides, the CDR3 is TGTGCCAGCAGCTTGCTCCCATCTCGAGACGAGCAGTACTTC. Amino acid sequence: CASSLLPSRDEQYF.

The rearrangement joins TRBV11-3 to TRBJ2-2, with D hard to call. Trimming removed 5 bases from V and 6 bases from J, with 13 bases in between. The CDR3 is 14 amino acids. Looked up from germline, CDR1 is SGHNT and CDR2 is YENEEA. CDR3 amino acids: CASSPSITPGELFF. The CDR3 nucleotides read TGTGCCAGCAGCCCCTCGATAACTCCCGGGGAGCTGTTTTTT.

The chain combines TRBV19 with TRBJ2-1, with D perhaps TRBD2 (5 bases). The germline gives CDR1 LNHDA, CDR2 SQIVND (reference sequence). Trimming left V 6 bases short and J 7 bases short, with 16 bases between. The CDR3 contains 14 residues. The CDR3 nucleotides read TGTGCCAGTAGATATCGGGGTGATGGGAATGAGCAGTTCTTC. Its translation: CASRYRGDGNEQFF.

The chain links TRBV12-3 or TRBV12-4 to TRBJ2-3, with TRBD2 as a possible D gene (5 bases). This CDR3 contains 13 residues. V lost 6 bases to trimming and J lost 7 bases, with 14 bases between them. The CDR3, as DNA: TGTGCCAGCAGGATACTAGGCACGCATACGCAGTATTTT. Translating gives CASRILGTHTQYF.

V usage is TRBV28 and J usage is TRBJ1-6; D remains unclear. CDR1 MDHEN and CDR2 SYDVKM come from the germline V gene. CDR3 length: 17 residues. Trimming took off 5 bases at V and 1 base at J, with 15 bases between the two ends. CDR3 sequence reads: CASSDYPQASYNSPLHF. The CDR3 nucleotides read TGTGCCAGCAGTGACTACCCTCAGGCATCCTATAATTCACCCCTCCACTTT. Combining the CDR3 with reference TRBV28 and TRBJ1-6 gives the whole variable domain DVKVTQSSRYLVKRTGEKVFLECVQDMDHENMFWYRQDPGLGLRLIYFSYDVKMKEKGDIPEGYSVSREKKERFSLILESASTNQTSMYLCASSDYPQASYNSPLHFGNGTRLTVT.

The gene calls are TRBV6-5 and TRBJ1-1; 10 nucleotides line up with TRBD1. CDR1 is MNHEY and CDR2 is SVGAGI in the germline V gene. The ends lost 8 bases at V and 5 bases at J; junction bases unmatched: 8. The CDR3 runs to 14 residues. CDR3 in DNA: TGTGCCAGCGGGGGGACAGGGGAAGGGACTGAAGCTTTCTTT. Its translation: CASGGTGEGTEAFF.

The chain employs TRBV2 and TRBJ1-2, with TRBD1 matching over 8 bases. With 3 bases clipped from V and 8 bases from J, the junction kept 11 bases outside the gene matches. CDR3 length: 15 residues. The germline CDR1 and CDR2 sequences are SNHLY and FYNNEI. CDR3 region: CASSEGQGALEGYTF. Written as DNA, the CDR3 is TGTGCCAGCAGTGAGGGGCAGGGGGCATTGGAGGGCTACACCTTC.

The V gene is TRBV7-2, the J gene TRBJ1-3, with D possibly TRBD1 on 5 matching bases. V lost 4 bases, J lost 6 bases, and 19 bases lay in between. CDR3 length: 16 amino acids. The germline CDR1 and CDR2 sequences are SGHTA and FQGNSA. The CDR3 DNA reads as TGTGCCAGCAGCTGGGCCATTTGGGCCAGGGAAAACACCATATATTTT. This codes for CASSWAIWARENTIYF.